This passage covers 4 T cell receptor beta chains from one sample sequenced in a study of T cell responses to AZD1222 COVID-19 vaccine. Repertoires were generated with immunoSEQ multiplex PCR, while TCRdb's copy carries only in-frame clones and drops some. The sample consists of around 110,000 clones, 89% of them appearing once. This specimen consisted of peripheral blood, obtained on day 0 of AZD1222 vaccination. All receptors derive from an adult in good health.

The CDR3 DNA sequence: TGTGCCAGCAGCTCACAGGGACAGGGGGGCACTGAAGCTTTCTTT. The encoded protein is CASSSQGQGGTEAFF. V usage is TRBV5-5 and J usage is TRBJ1-1, with TRBD1 matching 11 bases. Germline CDR1 reads SGHKS; CDR2 reads YYEKEE (reference sequence). The trim removed 3 bases at V and 4 bases at J, leaving 5 bases unmatched. The CDR3 is 15 residues long.

This chain joins TRBV27 and TRBJ2-2, with 7 positions matching TRBD2. Trimming removed 4 bases from V and 2 bases from J; junction bases left unmatched: 7. CDR3 length equals 16 residues. The germline V gene has CDR1 MNHEY and CDR2 SMNVEV (reference sequence). The CDR3 reads CASSSRLAANTGELFF. The CDR3 DNA follows: TGTGCCAGCAGTTCCAGACTAGCAGCTAACACCGGGGAGCTGTTTTTT.

This CDR3 is CASSLEWDENQPQHF. CDR3 sequence (DNA): TGCGCCAGCAGCTTGGAGTGGGATGAGAATCAGCCCCAGCATTTT. This chain joins TRBV5-1 and TRBJ1-5, with D hard to call. The V and J ends lost 0 bases and 4 bases respectively, with 11 bases between them. Germline CDR1 reads SGHRS; CDR2 reads YFSETQ. The CDR3 is made up of 15 amino acids.

J is TRBJ2-2 and V is TRBV11-2; D uncertain. V was cut by 6 bases and J by 4 bases, with 15 bases left in between. Germline-derived CDR1 and CDR2 are SGHAT and FQNNGV. The CDR3 length is 15 residues. The CDR3 DNA is TGTGCCAGCAGTTTCCAAGCGATGGGCACCGGGGAGCTGTTTTTT. The encoded protein is CASSFQAMGTGELFF.